This T cell receptor (beta chain) stems from a study of blood T cell repertoires in COVID-19. Study details: The analysed material was cDNA or gDNA that came from T cells, B-cell-depleted T cells, or PBMCs.

Per the study methods: Reference gene primer amplification gave estimated nucleated cell counts. Generated by immunoSEQ multiplex PCR, the TCRdb table keeps only in-frame clones and is missing some. V and J calls plus clone size are reproduced from that table; the DNA served to infer D and trimming. The sample lists approximately 140,000 clones; roughly 84% were seen once. The CDR3 totals 16 residues. Per germline, CDR1 LNHNV and CDR2 YYDKDF (reference sequence). Losses at the gene ends were 4 bases for V and 3 bases for J; bases not matched to a gene: 10. The TCR originated in a man in his sixties with acute or convalescent COVID-19. Material: peripheral blood. V and J are TRBV15 and TRBJ1-2; TRBD1 agrees at 8 bases. In DNA, the CDR3 is TGTGCCACCAGCATCTCATTCCGGGGACAGGACTATGGCTACACCTTC. Translated, it gives CATSISFRGQDYGYTF.